Below, 11 T cell receptor beta chains from the same sample are listed, as sequenced in a study of T cell clonality in common variable immunodeficiency (dated by TCRdb to 2014 to 2015). The library relied on the immunoSEQ multiplex PCR assay. In TCRdb, the immuneACCESS table is reduced to in-frame sequences with V and J assigned. These tables do not hold every clone; where another copy was compared, an unresolved V gene accounts for under half, and the others remain unexplained. The sample has some 52,000 clones on record, with no singletons. The leading ten clones occupy more than 3% of the sample. Source material: peripheral blood mononuclear cells. All receptors derive from a person aged 18 to 75 in good health.

The table lists this clone with many counts. The CDR3 goes on 3 residues after the read ends, and that part is filled in from the germline J gene. The chain links TRBV23-1 to TRBJ2-1; D unclear. TRBV23-1 is an open reading frame whose function is uncertain. V shed 1 base and J shed 0 bases, with 13 bases lying between them. The CDR3 consists of 17 residues. The CDR3 DNA, read in part, is TGCGCCAGCAGTCAATTGAAGCTGAAGAGCTCCTACAATGAG. Amino acids: CASSQLKLKSSYNE. The complete CDR3 sequence is CASSQLKLKSSYNEQFF.

Concerning this clone: The read terminates 3 residues ahead of where the CDR3 ends, so the germline J gene completes it. The gene calls are TRBV18 and TRBJ2-7; 7 bases are shared with TRBD1. Unmatched junction bases numbered 5, after V lost 3 bases and J lost 3 bases. Germline V lookup: CDR1 KGHSH, CDR2 LQKENI. There are 14 residues in the CDR3. The chain's CDR3 is CASSPDRASYEQYF. The CDR3 DNA, read in part, is TGTGCCAGCTCACCTGACAGGGCGAGCTACGAG.

The table lists this clone with many counts. With the read ending 3 residues before the CDR3 end, the germline J gene is used to fill in that end. This sequence joins TRBV27 and TRBJ2-7; D gene uncertain. Germline-derived CDR1 and CDR2 are MNHEY and SMNVEV (reference sequence). The CDR3 is 12 residues long. V lost 5 bases, J lost 0 bases, and 5 bases lay in between. The CDR3 reads CASSPNSYEQYF. CDR3 DNA, as far as it was read: TGTGCCAGCAGTCCCAACTCCTACGAG.

This clone was seen many times. Mismatch with germline at one junction end may stem from a read error. The DNA ends 3 residues before the CDR3 does, and the rest of the CDR3 is filled in from the germline J gene. This chain uses TRBV7-7 with TRBJ2-2; D call uncertain. This CDR3 spans 13 amino acids. The germline V gene encodes CDR1 SSHAT and CDR2 FNYEAQ (reference sequence). CDR3 DNA, as far as it was read: TGTGCTAGCAGCTTTAGAGACACCGGGGAG. It yields the protein CASSFRDTGE. The full CDR3 protein reads CASSFRDTGELFF.

This clone was found many times. The read is 3 residues too short to cover the CDR3 end, so that end is filled in from the germline J gene. This sequence joins TRBV6-1 and TRBJ2-5; 10 bases are shared with TRBD1. The V gene's germline CDR1 is MNHNS and CDR2 SASEGT. V dropped 4 bases and J dropped 5; count of bases not matched to a gene: 7. The CDR3 consists of 15 residues. Incomplete CDR3 DNA: TGTGCCAGCAGTGGACGTGACAGGGGGCTGGAGACC. Amino acid sequence: CASSGRDRGLET. In full, the CDR3 reads CASSGRDRGLETQYF.

This clone occurred many times. One end of the junction fails to match germline, which may point to a read error. The read terminates 3 residues before the CDR3 end, so the remaining end is supplied by the germline J gene. Other nucleotide sequences in the sample specify the same CDR3. The chain is built from TRBV4-2 and TRBJ2-7; 14 bases map to TRBD2. The V gene's germline CDR1 is LGHNA and CDR2 YNFKEQ. This CDR3 spans 15 amino acids. CDR3 amino acids: CASSRGLAGGYEQYF. The covered CDR3 bases are TGCGCCAGCAGCCGAGGACTAGCGGGAGGCTACGAG.

In this sample, this clone turned up a few times. The CDR3 loop reads CASSEDGTGFHEQYF. Partial CDR3 DNA: TGTGCCAGCAGTGAAGACGGGACAGGGTTCCACGAG. The V gene is TRBV2, the J gene TRBJ2-7; 9 nucleotides line up with TRBD1. The read terminates 3 residues before the CDR3 end, so the remaining end is supplied by the germline J gene. After removal of 1 base from V and 5 bases from J, the junction contained 6 bases not matched to a gene. This CDR3 comprises 15 residues. The germline CDR1 and CDR2 sequences are SNHLY and FYNNEI.

This clone was seen at least ten times. The CDR3 is cut off 3 residues early in the read; its end comes from the germline J gene. The rearrangement links TRBV20-1 to TRBJ2-7; 11 bases align to TRBD2. Unmatched junction bases numbered 10, after V lost 6 bases and J lost 3 bases. CDR1 and CDR2 (germline): DFQATT, SNEGSKA (reference sequence). The CDR3 consists of 15 residues. The covered CDR3 bases are TGCAGTGCCGGGTTGAGGGGACTAGCGGTCTACGAG. This codes for CSAGLRGLAVYE. The CDR3 in full is CSAGLRGLAVYEQYF.

This clone was picked up many times. CDR3: CSALRVANEKLFF. The CDR3 bases that were read are TGCAGTGCTCTCCGGGTGGCTAATGAAAAA. The chain recombines TRBV20-1 with TRBJ1-4; D is unresolved. With the read ending 3 residues before the CDR3 end, the germline J gene is used to fill in that end. The CDR3 length is 13 residues. V was pared by 5 bases and J by 3 bases, with 10 bases between. Germline values: CDR1 DFQATT, CDR2 SNEGSKA (reference sequence).

This clone has a count of ten or more. The read stops 3 residues short of the end of the CDR3; the missing end is completed from the germline J gene. The rearrangement joins TRBV10-3 to TRBJ1-5; D might be TRBD1 (5 bases). The CDR3 is made up of 15 amino acids. V lost 4 bases and J 1 base, leaving 11 bases between the germline ends. Germline CDR1 is ENHRY and CDR2 is SYGVKD. The covered CDR3 bases are TGTGCCATCAGTGCGGGGGGGGGAAGCAATCAGCCC. Translating it yields CAISAGGGSNQP. The CDR3 in full is CAISAGGGSNQPQHF.

This clone was observed at least ten times. The read comes to an end 3 residues before the CDR3 does, leaving the germline J gene to fill in the end. This sequence joins TRBV10-1 and TRBJ1-6, with TRBD1 matching 7 bases. The CDR3 is 17 residues long. CDR1 is WNHNN and CDR2 is SYGVQD in the germline V gene (reference sequence). The J segment lost 6 bases and the V segment lost 7 bases, leaving 15 bases of the junction unmatched. The CDR3 spells CASTKIHSGTVNSPLHF. CDR3 DNA, as far as it was read: TGCGCCAGCACTAAGATCCATTCCGGGACAGTTAATTCACCC.